This entry lists 20 T cell receptor beta chains sequenced from one sample in a study of blood T cell repertoires in COVID-19. Measured with immunoSEQ multiplex PCR; TCRdb has only the in-frame clones, and not every one. The table includes around 250,000 clones, approximately 90% detected once. Sequencing was performed on peripheral blood. The receptors stem from a woman between 25 and 40 years old with active or convalescent COVID-19.

This clone has only one observation. V is TRBV21-1 and J is TRBJ1-3; the table's D call, TRBD1, was not checked against the DNA. TRBV21-1 is noted as a pseudogene. The CDR3 spans 17 residues. The CDR3 is CASSKVHGQASGNTIYF. The CDR3 DNA is TGTGCCAGCAGCAAAGTGCACGGACAGGCCTCTGGAAACACCATATATTTT.

This clone was recorded only once. The V call is TRBV7-2, the J call TRBJ2-4, with TRBD1 matching over 8 bases. The CDR3 runs 15 residues. The ends lost 4 bases at V and 3 bases at J; junction bases unmatched: 5. Germline lookup yields CDR1 SGHTA and CDR2 FQGNSA. CDR3 amino acids: CASSSPDRDKNIQYF. The CDR3 nucleotides are TGTGCCAGCAGCTCCCCGGACAGGGACAAAAACATTCAGTACTTC.

This clone was found once. The chain combines TRBV11-2 with TRBJ2-1; tentatively, D is TRBD2 (5 bases). The CDR3 length is 17 residues. Trimming pared 1 base from V and 0 bases from J, leaving 13 bases between. Germline loops: CDR1 SGHAT, CDR2 FQNNGV. In DNA, the CDR3 is TGTGCCAGCAGCTTAGGTACGGGGTGGAGCTCCTACAATGAGCAGTTCTTC. Protein product: CASSLGTGWSSYNEQFF.

The genes are TRBV7-2 and TRBJ2-2; TRBD2 matches 8 bases. The germline gives CDR1 SGHTA, CDR2 FQGNSA. The CDR3 is 16 residues long. With 1 base clipped from V and 8 bases from J, the junction kept 9 bases outside the gene matches. CDR3 coding DNA: TGTGCCAGCAGCTTAGTTCCGGGGGGGTGCTCTGGGGAGCTGTTTTTT. Translated, it gives CASSLVPGGCSGELFF.

The chain uses TRBV3-1 (or the pseudogene TRBV3-2) and TRBJ2-5, with no clear D. V was pared by 4 bases and J by 5 bases, with 8 bases between. This CDR3 spans 12 amino acids. CDR1 is LGHDT and CDR2 is YNNKEL in the germline V gene (reference sequence). CDR3 region: CASSLQLETQYF. CDR3 sequence (DNA): TGTGCCAGCAGCCTTCAACTCGAGACCCAGTACTTC.

V is TRBV7-2 and J is TRBJ2-5, with 12 bases fitting TRBD2. Per the germline V gene, CDR1 is SGHTA and CDR2 is FQGNSA. The V gene end was trimmed by 2 bases and the J gene end by 0 bases; junction bases not matched to a gene: 7. This CDR3 contains 18 residues. DNA of the CDR3: TGTGCCAGCAGCTTATCCCTAGCGGGGGGGCCGGACCAAGAGACCCAGTACTTC. Translating gives CASSLSLAGGPDQETQYF.

The chain couples TRBV6-5 to TRBJ2-3, with D maybe TRBD2 (5 bases). With 4 bases removed from V and 0 bases from J, the gap between germline ends came to 8 bases. This CDR3 has 14 residues. The V gene's germline CDR1 is MNHEY and CDR2 SVGAGI. The CDR3 DNA reads as TGTGCCAGCAGTTCCCAGCGGAGCACAGATACGCAGTATTTT. Its translation is CASSSQRSTDTQYF.

The V and J genes are TRBV4-1 and TRBJ2-2; 7 bases are a match to TRBD1. CDR1 and CDR2 from the germline V gene are MGHRA and YSYEKL. Trimming took 4 bases from V and 4 from J; bases not matched to a gene: 9. This CDR3 has 16 amino acids. The CDR3 sequence is CASSPVGAGGTGELFF. CDR3 coding DNA: TGCGCCAGCAGCCCCGTGGGGGCAGGGGGCACCGGGGAGCTGTTTTTT.

In nucleotides, the CDR3 is TGTGCCAGCAGTGTCTCCCGGAACACTGAAGCTTTCTTT. Amino acid sequence: CASSVSRNTEAFF. The chain combines TRBV28 with TRBJ1-1; D unresolved. CDR1 and CDR2 (germline): MDHEN, SYDVKM. V was trimmed by 5 bases and J by 1 base, leaving 8 bases between them. The CDR3 is 13 residues long.

This chain joins TRBV6-5 and TRBJ1-1; D perhaps matches TRBD1 (6 bases). The CDR3 contains 15 residues. V shed 7 bases and J shed 6 bases, with 21 bases lying between them. CDR1 MNHEY and CDR2 SVGAGI come from the germline V gene. CDR3 amino acids: CASTRSRGAGSEAFF. The CDR3 nucleotides read TGTGCCAGCACCAGGTCCAGGGGTGCCGGGTCTGAAGCTTTCTTT.

The rearrangement joins TRBV30 to TRBJ1-5; D remains unclear. The V end was cut by 0 bases, the J end by 4 bases, with 10 bases between. The length of the CDR3 is 14 residues. The germline V gene encodes CDR1 GTSNPN and CDR2 SVGIG (reference sequence). The CDR3 reads CAWSVLSVNQPQHF. In nucleotides, the CDR3 is TGTGCCTGGAGTGTACTAAGTGTAAATCAGCCCCAGCATTTT.

This chain joins TRBV7-2 and TRBJ2-7; D uncertain. CDR1 and CDR2 from the germline V gene are SGHTA and FQGNSA. V was cut by 1 base and J by 2 bases, with 6 bases left in between. The CDR3 runs to 13 residues. The chain's CDR3 is CASSLGRPYEQYF. Here the CDR3 DNA reads TGTGCCAGCAGCTTAGGTCGTCCCTACGAGCAGTACTTC.

The J gene is TRBJ1-3, the V gene TRBV19; D unclear. From germline, CDR1 is LNHDA and CDR2 SQIVND (reference sequence). The ends were cut back, 7 bases at V and 1 base at J, with 14 bases in the middle. The CDR3 contains 15 residues. For the CDR3, the DNA is TGTGCCAGTACCCCAATTCCAGTTTCTGGAAACACCATATATTTT. It yields the protein CASTPIPVSGNTIYF.

The rearrangement joins TRBV11-2 to TRBJ1-6; 7 positions agree with TRBD1. Germline-derived CDR1 and CDR2 are SGHAT and FQNNGV. V lost 5 bases, J lost 7 bases, and 5 bases stayed unmatched. This CDR3 contains 14 residues. Here the CDR3 DNA reads TGTGCCAGCAGCGCCGGGACAGACAATTCACCCCTCCACTTT. Translating it yields CASSAGTDNSPLHF.

In DNA, the CDR3 is TGTGCCAGTAGTGAGACCGGACAGGGGAGTATATATGGCTACACCTTC. Its protein product is CASSETGQGSIYGYTF. The chain is built from TRBV19 and TRBJ1-2; 9 bases are a match to TRBD1. Germline-derived CDR1 and CDR2 are LNHDA and SQIVND (reference sequence). This CDR3 comprises 16 residues. Trimming took 5 bases from V and 5 from J; bases not matched to a gene: 12.

The gene calls are TRBV7-2 and TRBJ1-2, with TRBD1 as a possible D gene (5 bases). V gave up 5 bases and J gave up 3 bases, with 19 bases separating them. The germline V gene encodes CDR1 SGHTA and CDR2 FQGNSA. This CDR3 has 16 residues. The CDR3 coding sequence is TGTGCCAGCAGCCCCGGGGGGAGTAAACGGGACTATGGCTACACCTTC. It translates to CASSPGGSKRDYGYTF.

The chain has TRBV27 and TRBJ1-4; TRBD1 agrees at 10 bases. The CDR3 extends over 13 amino acids. The V and J ends lost 4 bases and 7 bases, in that order; junction bases with no gene match: 0. Germline CDR1 is MNHEY and CDR2 is SMNVEV (reference sequence). In DNA, the CDR3 is TGTGCCAGCAGTTGGGACAGGGGTGAAAAACTGTTTTTT. Amino acids: CASSWDRGEKLFF.

This clone has a handful of counts. The rearrangement links TRBV19 to TRBJ1-2; unclear D gene. V was trimmed by 5 bases and J by 3 bases, leaving 7 bases between them. CDR1 is LNHDA and CDR2 is SQIVND in the germline V gene (reference sequence). The CDR3 contains 12 residues. CDR3 nucleotide sequence: TGTGCCAGTAGTCTGAGCTACTATGGCTACACCTTC. Translating gives CASSLSYYGYTF.

This clone was counted once. This chain connects TRBV25-1 to TRBJ2-7; D call uncertain. This CDR3 contains 12 residues. Trimming shortened V by 2 bases and J by 6 bases, and 8 bases separated the two germline ends. The germline V gene has CDR1 MGHDK and CDR2 SYGVNS. The CDR3 nucleotides read TGTGCCAGCAGTGAAGTGGGCCCCGAGCAGTACTTC. As protein: CASSEVGPEQYF.

This chain uses TRBV7-9 with TRBJ2-7; D is unclear. The V and J ends lost 1 base and 8 bases respectively, with 12 bases between them. The CDR3 runs to 13 residues. CDR1 and CDR2 from the germline V gene are SEHNR and FQNEAQ (reference sequence). The CDR3 nucleotides are TGTGCCAGCAGCTTAGAATTGGTTGCGCAGCAGTACTTC. Residues: CASSLELVAQQYF. Combining the CDR3 with reference TRBV7-9 and TRBJ2-7 gives the whole variable domain DTGVSQNPRHKITKRGQNVTFRCDPISEHNRLYWYRQTLGQGPEFLTYFQNEAQLEKSRLLSDRFSAERPKGSFSTLEIQRTEQGDSAMYLCASSLELVAQQYFGPGTRLTVT.